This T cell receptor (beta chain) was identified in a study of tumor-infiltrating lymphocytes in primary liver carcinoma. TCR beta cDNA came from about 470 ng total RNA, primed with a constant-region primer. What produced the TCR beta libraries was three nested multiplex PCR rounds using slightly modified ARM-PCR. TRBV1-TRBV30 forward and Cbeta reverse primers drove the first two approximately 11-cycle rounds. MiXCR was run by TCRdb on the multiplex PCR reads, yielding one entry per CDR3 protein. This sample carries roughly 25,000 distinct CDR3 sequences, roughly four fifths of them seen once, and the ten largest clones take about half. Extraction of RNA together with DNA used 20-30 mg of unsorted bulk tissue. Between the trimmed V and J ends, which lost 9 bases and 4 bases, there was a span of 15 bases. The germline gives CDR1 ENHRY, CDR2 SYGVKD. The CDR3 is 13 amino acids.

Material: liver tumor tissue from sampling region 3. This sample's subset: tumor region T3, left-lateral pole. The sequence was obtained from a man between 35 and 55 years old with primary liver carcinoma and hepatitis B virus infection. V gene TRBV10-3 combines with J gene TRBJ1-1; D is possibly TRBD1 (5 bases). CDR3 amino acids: CAMNEQEGTEAFF. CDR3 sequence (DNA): TGTGCCATGAATGAACAGGAGGGCACTGAAGCTTTCTTT.